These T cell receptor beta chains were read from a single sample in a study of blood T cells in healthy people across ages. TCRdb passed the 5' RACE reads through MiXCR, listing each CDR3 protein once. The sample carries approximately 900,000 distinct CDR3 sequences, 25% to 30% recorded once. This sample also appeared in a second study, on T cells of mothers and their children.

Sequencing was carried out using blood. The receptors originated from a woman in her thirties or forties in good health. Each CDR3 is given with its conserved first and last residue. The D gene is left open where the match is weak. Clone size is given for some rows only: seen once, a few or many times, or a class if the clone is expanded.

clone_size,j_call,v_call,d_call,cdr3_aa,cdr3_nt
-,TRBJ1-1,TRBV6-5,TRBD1,CASSSTGATEAFF,TGTGCCAGCAGTTCCACAGGGGCCACTGAAGCTTTCTTT
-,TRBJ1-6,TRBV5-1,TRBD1,CASKTSGTDNNSPLHF,TGCGCCAGCAAAACATCCGGGACAGACAATAATTCACCCCTCCACTTT
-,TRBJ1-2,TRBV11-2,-,CASSLVAGSRYGYTF,TGTGCCAGCAGCTTAGTAGCCGGGAGTCGGTATGGCTACACCTTC
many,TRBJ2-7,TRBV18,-,CASSPVGSSYEQYF,TGTGCCAGCTCACCGGTAGGGAGCTCCTACGAGCAGTACTTC
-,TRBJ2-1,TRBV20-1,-,CSAPARGYEQFF,TGCAGTGCTCCAGCTAGGGGGTACGAGCAGTTCTTC
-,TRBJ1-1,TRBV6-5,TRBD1,CASSWGQEAFF,TGTGCCAGCAGTTGGGGACAGGAAGCTTTCTTT
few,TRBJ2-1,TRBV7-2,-,CASSSYRDLNEQFF,TGTGCCAGCAGCTCCTACAGGGATCTCAATGAGCAGTTCTTC
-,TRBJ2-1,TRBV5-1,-,CASSLRHPNEQFF,TGCGCCAGCAGCCTAAGACATCCCAATGAGCAGTTCTTC
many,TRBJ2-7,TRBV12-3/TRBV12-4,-,CASGGLEVEQYF,TGTGCCAGCGGGGGGTTGGAGGTCGAGCAGTACTTC
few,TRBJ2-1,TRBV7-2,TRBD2,CASSSNGGGDSYNEQFF,TGTGCCAGCAGCTCGAACGGGGGGGGAGACTCCTACAATGAGCAGTTCTTC
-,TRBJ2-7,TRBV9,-,CASSVVEGAYEQYF,TGTGCCAGCAGCGTAGTGGAGGGGGCCTACGAGCAGTACTTC
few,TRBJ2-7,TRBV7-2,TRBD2,CASSAGTSGASYNEQYF,TGTGCCAGCAGCGCGGGGACTAGCGGGGCATCCTACAATGAGCAGTACTTC
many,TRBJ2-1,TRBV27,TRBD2,CASSIIAGVVWEQFF,TGTGCCAGCAGCATTATAGCGGGGGTAGTATGGGAGCAGTTCTTC
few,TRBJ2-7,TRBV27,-,CASSLGPFTYEQYF,TGTGCCAGCAGTTTGGGCCCCTTCACCTACGAGCAGTACTTC
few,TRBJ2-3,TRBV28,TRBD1,CASSPLKGAGTDTQYF,TGTGCCAGCAGTCCCCTGAAGGGGGCGGGCACAGATACGCAGTATTTT
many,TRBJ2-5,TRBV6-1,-,CASGLGQETQYF,TGTGCCAGCGGGTTGGGGCAAGAGACCCAGTACTTC
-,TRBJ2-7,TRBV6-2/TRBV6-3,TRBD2,CASRLAGAPYEQYF,TGTGCCAGCAGACTAGCGGGGGCCCCCTACGAGCAGTACTTC
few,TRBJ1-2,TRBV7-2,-,CASSNTDGGRVGYGYTF,TGTGCCAGCAGCAACACGGACGGGGGGCGAGTAGGATATGGCTACACCTTC
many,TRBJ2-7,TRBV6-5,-,CAPGTGTPSYEQYF,TGTGCCCCAGGGACCGGGACACCCTCCTACGAGCAGTACTTC
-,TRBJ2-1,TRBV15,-,CATSRDEDHFVNEQFF,TGTGCCACCAGCAGAGATGAAGATCATTTTGTCAATGAGCAGTTCTTC
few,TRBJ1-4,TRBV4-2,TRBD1,CACSQDITGTGGLKLFF,TGTGCCTGCAGCCAAGATATTACCGGGACAGGGGGCTTGAAACTGTTTTTT
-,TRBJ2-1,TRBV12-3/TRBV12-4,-,CASSDDRTYNEQFF,TGTGCCAGCAGTGACGACAGAACCTACAATGAGCAGTTCTTC
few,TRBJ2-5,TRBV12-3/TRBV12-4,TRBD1,CASSSGTVGLTQYF,TGTGCCAGCAGCTCCGGGACAGTGGGTTTGACCCAGTACTTC
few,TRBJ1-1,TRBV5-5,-,CASSLSKGIYSEAFF,TGTGCCAGCAGCTTGTCGAAGGGAATCTACTCTGAAGCTTTCTTT
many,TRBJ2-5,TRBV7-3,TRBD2,CASSASGGAGETQYF,TGTGCCAGCAGCGCTAGCGGGGGGGCCGGGGAGACCCAGTACTTC
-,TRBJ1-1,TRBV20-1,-,CSARDKKGLNTEAFF,TGCAGTGCTAGAGATAAGAAGGGCCTGAACACTGAAGCTTTCTTT
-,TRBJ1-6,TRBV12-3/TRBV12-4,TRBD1,CASRQGQGAWNSPLHF,TGTGCCAGCAGGCAGGGACAGGGCGCGTGGAATTCACCCCTCCACTTT
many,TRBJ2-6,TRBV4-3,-,CASSQEPGRGANVLTF,TGCGCCAGCAGCCAAGAGCCGGGGAGAGGGGCCAACGTCCTGACTTTC
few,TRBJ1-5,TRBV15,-,CATSRVSTGNQPQHF,TGTGCCACCAGCAGAGTATCCACAGGGAATCAGCCCCAGCATTTT
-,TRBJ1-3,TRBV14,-,CASSQGNGNTIYF,TGTGCCAGCAGCCAAGGGAATGGAAACACCATATATTTT
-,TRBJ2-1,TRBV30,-,CAWSQGVGNEQFF,TGTGCCTGGAGCCAAGGAGTGGGCAATGAGCAGTTCTTC
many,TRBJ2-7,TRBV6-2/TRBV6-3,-,CASSPSDIYEQYF,TGTGCCAGCAGTCCCTCGGACATCTACGAGCAGTACTTC